This T cell receptor (beta chain) was recovered during a study of patients and donors after allogeneic stem cell transplantation. TCRdb processed the RT-PCR reads anew with MiXCR; each CDR3 protein has one entry. The sample holds about 230,000 distinct CDR3 sequences; about 14% are singletons and the top ten take under 14%. Germline CDR1 reads MNHEY; CDR2 reads SVGAGI. V was pared by 4 bases and J by 5 bases, with 13 bases of the junction left unmatched. This CDR3 spans 16 amino acids. This rearrangement joins TRBV6-5 to TRBJ2-5; 7 bases fit TRBD2. The sequence derives from a human donor who was either an allogeneic HSCT recipient or a stem cell or donor lymphocyte infusion donor (not recorded which). It is not recorded whose cells these are; they may come from a transplant donor. Sequences were obtained from blood, either unsorted or a sorted T cell fraction (not recorded which). The DNA of the CDR3 is TGTGCCAGCAGTTCCCCGTCTATGAGGGGAGGGGAGACCCAGTACTTC. Translating it yields CASSSPSMRGGETQYF.